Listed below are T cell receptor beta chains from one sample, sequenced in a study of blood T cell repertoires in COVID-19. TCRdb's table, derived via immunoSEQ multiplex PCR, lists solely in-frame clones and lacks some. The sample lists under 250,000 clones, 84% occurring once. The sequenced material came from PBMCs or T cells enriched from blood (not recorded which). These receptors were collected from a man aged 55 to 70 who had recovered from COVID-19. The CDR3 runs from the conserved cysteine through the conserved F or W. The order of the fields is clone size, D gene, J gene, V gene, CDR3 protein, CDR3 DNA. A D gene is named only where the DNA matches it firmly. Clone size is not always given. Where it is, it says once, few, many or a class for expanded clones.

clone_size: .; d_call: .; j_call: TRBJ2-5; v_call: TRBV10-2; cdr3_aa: CASSSDSRVETQYF; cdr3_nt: TGCGCCAGCAGCTCGGACTCGAGGGTCGAGACCCAGTACTTC
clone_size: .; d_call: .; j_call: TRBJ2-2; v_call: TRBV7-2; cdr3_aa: CASSSHGVAGTGELFF; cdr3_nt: TGTGCCAGCAGCTCCCATGGCGTGGCGGGCACCGGGGAGCTGTTTTTT
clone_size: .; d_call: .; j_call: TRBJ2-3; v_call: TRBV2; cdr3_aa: CASKLESTDTQYF; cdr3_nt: TGTGCCAGCAAACTAGAGAGCACAGATACGCAGTATTTT
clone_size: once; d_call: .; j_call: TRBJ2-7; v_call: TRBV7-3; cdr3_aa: CASSPQPGYEQYF; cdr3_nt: TGTGCCAGCAGCCCCCAACCCGGGTACGAGCAGTACTTC
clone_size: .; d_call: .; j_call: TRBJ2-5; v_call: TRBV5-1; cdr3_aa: CASKVGVNQETQYF; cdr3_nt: TGCGCCAGCAAGGTTGGAGTGAACCAAGAGACCCAGTACTTC
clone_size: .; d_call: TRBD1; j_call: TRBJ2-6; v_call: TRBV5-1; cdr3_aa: CASSKDRAGANVLTF; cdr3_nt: TGCGCCAGCAGCAAAGACAGGGCTGGGGCCAACGTCCTGACTTTC
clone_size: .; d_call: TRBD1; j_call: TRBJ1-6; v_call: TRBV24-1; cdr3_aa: CATSEGTGRNSPLHF; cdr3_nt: TGTGCCACCAGTGAGGGGACAGGGAGAAATTCACCCCTCCACTTT
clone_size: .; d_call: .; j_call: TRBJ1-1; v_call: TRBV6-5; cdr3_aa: CASSRSIGGGTEAFF; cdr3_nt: TGTGCCAGCAGCCGGTCGATCGGGGGAGGTACTGAAGCTTTCTTT
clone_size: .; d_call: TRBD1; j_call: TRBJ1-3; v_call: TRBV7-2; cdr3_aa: CASSLSSTGGGNTIYF; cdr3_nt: TGTGCCAGCAGCTTATCCTCGACAGGGGGAGGAAACACCATATATTTT
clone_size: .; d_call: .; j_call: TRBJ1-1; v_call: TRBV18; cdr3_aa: CASSPQGNEAFF; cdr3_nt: TGTGCCAGCTCACCGCAGGGGAATGAAGCTTTCTTT
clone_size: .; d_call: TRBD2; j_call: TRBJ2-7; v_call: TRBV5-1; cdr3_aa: CASSSAGGVSYEQYF; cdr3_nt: TGCGCCAGCAGCTCAGCGGGGGGCGTCTCCTACGAGCAGTACTTC
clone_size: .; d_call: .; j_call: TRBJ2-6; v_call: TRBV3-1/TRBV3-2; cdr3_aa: CASSSGGANVLTF; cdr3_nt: TGTGCCAGCAGTAGTGGTGGGGCCAACGTCCTGACTTTC